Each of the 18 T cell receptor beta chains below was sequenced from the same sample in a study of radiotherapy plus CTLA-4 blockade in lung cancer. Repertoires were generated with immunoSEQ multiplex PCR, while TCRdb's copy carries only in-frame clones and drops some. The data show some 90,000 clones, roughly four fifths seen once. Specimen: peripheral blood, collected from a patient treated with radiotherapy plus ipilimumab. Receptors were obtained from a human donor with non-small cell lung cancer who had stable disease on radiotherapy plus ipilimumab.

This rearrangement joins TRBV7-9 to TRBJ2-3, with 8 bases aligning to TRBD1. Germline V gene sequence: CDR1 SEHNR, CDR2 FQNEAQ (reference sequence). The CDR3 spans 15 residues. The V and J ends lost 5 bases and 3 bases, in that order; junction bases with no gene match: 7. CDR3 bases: TGTGCCAGCAGCCCCGGGACAGGTTCGACAGATACGCAGTATTTT. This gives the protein CASSPGTGSTDTQYF.

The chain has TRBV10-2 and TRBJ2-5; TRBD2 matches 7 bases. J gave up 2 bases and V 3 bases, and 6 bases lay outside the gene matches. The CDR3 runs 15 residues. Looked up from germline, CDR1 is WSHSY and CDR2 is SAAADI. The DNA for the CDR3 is TGCGCCAGCAGTGATCAAGCGGGACCGCAAGAGACCCAGTACTTC. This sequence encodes CASSDQAGPQETQYF.

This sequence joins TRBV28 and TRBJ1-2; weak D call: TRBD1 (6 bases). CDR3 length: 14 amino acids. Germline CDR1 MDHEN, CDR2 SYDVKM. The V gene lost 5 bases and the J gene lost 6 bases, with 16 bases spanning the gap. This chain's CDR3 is CASSTTGLKNGYTF. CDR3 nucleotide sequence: TGTGCCAGCAGTACTACAGGGTTAAAAAATGGCTACACCTTC.

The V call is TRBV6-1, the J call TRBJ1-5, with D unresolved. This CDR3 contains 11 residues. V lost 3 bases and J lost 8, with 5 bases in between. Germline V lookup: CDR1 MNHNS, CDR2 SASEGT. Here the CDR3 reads CASSEVKPQHF. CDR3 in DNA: TGTGCCAGCAGTGAGGTTAAGCCCCAGCATTTT.

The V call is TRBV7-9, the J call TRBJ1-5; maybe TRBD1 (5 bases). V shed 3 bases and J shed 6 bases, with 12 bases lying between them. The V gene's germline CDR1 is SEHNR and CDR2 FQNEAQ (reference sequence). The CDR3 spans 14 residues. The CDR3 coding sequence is TGTGCCAGCAGCTTTCAGGGAACGGGTCAGCCCCAGCATTTT. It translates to CASSFQGTGQPQHF.

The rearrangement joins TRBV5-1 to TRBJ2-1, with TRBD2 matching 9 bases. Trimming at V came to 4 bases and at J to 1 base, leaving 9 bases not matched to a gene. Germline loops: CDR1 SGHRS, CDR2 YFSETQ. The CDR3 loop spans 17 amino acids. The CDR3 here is CASSPRLADTSYNEQFF. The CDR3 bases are TGCGCCAGCAGCCCACGACTAGCGGATACTTCCTACAATGAGCAGTTCTTC.

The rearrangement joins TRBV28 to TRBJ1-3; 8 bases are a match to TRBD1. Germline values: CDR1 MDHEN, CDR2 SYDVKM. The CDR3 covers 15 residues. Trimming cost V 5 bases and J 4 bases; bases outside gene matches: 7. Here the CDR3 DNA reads TGTGCCAGCAGTGGAACAGGGGGATCGGGAAACACCATATATTTT. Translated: CASSGTGGSGNTIYF.

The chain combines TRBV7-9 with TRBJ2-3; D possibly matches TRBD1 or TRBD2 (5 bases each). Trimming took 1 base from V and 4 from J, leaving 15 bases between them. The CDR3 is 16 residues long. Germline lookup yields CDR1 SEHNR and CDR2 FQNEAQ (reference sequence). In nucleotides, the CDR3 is TGTGCCAGCAGCTTAGACGAGGGGAAAGGAGCAGATACGCAGTATTTT. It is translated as CASSLDEGKGADTQYF.

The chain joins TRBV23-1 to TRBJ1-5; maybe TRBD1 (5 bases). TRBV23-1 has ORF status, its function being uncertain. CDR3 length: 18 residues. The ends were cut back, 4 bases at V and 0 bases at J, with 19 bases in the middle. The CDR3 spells CASSLWGVERASNQPQHF. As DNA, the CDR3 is TGCGCCAGCAGTCTTTGGGGGGTCGAGAGGGCTAGCAATCAGCCCCAGCATTTT.

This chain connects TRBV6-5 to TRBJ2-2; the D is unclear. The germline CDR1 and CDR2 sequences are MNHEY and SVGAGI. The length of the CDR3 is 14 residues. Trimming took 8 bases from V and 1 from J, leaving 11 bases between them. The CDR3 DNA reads TGTGCCAGCGCTCCGCGATGGAACACCGGGGAGCTGTTTTTT. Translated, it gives CASAPRWNTGELFF.

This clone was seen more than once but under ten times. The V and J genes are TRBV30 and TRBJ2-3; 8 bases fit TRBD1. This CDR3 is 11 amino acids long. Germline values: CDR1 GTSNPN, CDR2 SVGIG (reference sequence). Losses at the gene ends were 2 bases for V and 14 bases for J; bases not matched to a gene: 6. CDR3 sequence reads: CAWSRTGSGYF. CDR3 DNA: TGTGCCTGGAGTCGGACAGGGTCGGGGTATTTT.

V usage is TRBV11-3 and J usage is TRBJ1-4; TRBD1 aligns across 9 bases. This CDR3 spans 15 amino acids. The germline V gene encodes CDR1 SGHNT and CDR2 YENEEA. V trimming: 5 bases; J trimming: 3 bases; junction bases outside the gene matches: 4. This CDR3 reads CASSGDRAANEKLFF. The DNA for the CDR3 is TGTGCCAGCAGCGGGGACAGGGCAGCTAATGAAAAACTGTTTTTT. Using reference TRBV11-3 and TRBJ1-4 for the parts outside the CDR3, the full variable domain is EAGVVQSPRYKIIEKKQPVAFWCNPISGHNTLYWYLQNLGQGPELLIRYENEEAVDDSQLPKDRFSAERLKGVDSTLKIQPAELGDSAVYLCASSGDRAANEKLFFGSGTQLSVL.

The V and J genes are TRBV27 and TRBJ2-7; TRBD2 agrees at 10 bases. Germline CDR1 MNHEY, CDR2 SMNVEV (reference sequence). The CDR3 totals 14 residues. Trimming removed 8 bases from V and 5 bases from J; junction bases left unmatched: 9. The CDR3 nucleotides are TGTGCCAGCTGGCAAGCGGGAGGGCCCAACGAGCAGTACTTC. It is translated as CASWQAGGPNEQYF.

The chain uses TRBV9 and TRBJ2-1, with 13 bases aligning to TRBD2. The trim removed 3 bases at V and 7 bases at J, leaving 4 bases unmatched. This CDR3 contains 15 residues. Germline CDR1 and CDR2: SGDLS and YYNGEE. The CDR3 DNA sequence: TGTGCCAGCAGCGAACCGGGACTAGCGGGAAATGAGCAGTTCTTC. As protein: CASSEPGLAGNEQFF.

The CDR3 sequence is CAWSAGLAGGGDEQYF. The CDR3 DNA reads TGTGCCTGGAGTGCGGGACTAGCGGGAGGAGGTGACGAGCAGTACTTC. V usage is TRBV30 and J usage is TRBJ2-7; 15 nucleotides line up with TRBD2. J gave up 5 bases and V 1 base, and 6 bases lay outside the gene matches. The CDR3 spans 16 residues. Germline CDR1 GTSNPN, CDR2 SVGIG (reference sequence).

DNA of the CDR3: TGTGCCAGCAGCTTGGCCGGCTGGAGAGGGACCCTCCTTTCACCCCTCCACTTT. This encodes CASSLAGWRGTLLSPLHF. The V and J genes are TRBV5-6 and TRBJ1-6; tentative D call: TRBD1 (5 bases). The V end was cut by 0 bases, the J end by 9 bases, with 22 bases between. The germline V gene has CDR1 SGHDT and CDR2 YYEEEE. This CDR3 region has 18 residues.

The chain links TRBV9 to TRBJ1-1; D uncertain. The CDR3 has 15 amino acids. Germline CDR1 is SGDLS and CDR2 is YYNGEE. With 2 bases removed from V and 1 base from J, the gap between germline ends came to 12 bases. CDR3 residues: CASSVRAGSNTEAFF. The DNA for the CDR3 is TGTGCCAGCAGCGTCCGGGCGGGTTCGAACACTGAAGCTTTCTTT.

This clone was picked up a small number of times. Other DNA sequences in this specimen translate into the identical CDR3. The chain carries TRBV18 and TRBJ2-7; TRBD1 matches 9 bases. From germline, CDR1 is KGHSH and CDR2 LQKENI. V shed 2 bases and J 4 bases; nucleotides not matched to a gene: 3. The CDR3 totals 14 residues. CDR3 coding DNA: TGTGCCAGCTCACCAGGGACAGGGTTTTACGAGCAGTACTTC. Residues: CASSPGTGFYEQYF.